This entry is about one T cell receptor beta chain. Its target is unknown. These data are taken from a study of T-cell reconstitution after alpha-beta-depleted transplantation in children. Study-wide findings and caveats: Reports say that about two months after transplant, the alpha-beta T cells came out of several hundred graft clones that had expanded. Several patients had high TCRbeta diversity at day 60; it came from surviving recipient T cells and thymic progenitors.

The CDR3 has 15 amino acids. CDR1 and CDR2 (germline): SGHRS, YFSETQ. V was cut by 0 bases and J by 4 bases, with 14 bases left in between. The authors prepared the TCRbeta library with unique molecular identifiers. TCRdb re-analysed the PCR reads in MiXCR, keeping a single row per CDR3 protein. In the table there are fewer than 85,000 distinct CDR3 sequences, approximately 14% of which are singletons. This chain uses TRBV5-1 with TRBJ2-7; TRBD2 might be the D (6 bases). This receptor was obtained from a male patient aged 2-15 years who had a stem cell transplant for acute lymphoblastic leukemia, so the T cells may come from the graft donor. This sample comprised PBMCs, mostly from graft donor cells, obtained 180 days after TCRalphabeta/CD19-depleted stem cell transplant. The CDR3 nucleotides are TGCGCCAGCAGCTTGGATGCGGGGTTACGGTACGAGCAGTACTTC. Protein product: CASSLDAGLRYEQYF.